Presented here are 4 T cell receptor beta chains from one specimen sequenced in a study of early stage breast cancer tumors. Sequencing used immunoSEQ multiplex PCR; TCRdb keeps in-frame clones, though not all of them. The table has 55,000 to 70,000 clones, approximately 84% seen once; the top ten hold about 4.8%. Sequencing was done on a sample of blood. These receptors were taken from a person aged 40-50 years with breast cancer.

This clone was seen a few times. V gene TRBV4-1 combines with J gene TRBJ1-2; 8 nucleotides align to TRBD1. Germline V CDR1 and CDR2: MGHRA, YSYEKL. The CDR3 contains 17 residues. V gave up 2 bases and J gave up 4 bases; unmatched junction bases: 12. The CDR3 loop reads CASSQPLEGQGGYGYTF. CDR3 nucleotides: TGCGCCAGCAGCCAACCTTTGGAAGGACAGGGAGGCTATGGCTACACCTTC.

CDR3 coding DNA: TGTGCCAGCATAAGACAGGGATCGAACACCGGGGAGCTGTTTTTT. This gives the protein CASIRQGSNTGELFF. The chain links TRBV28 to TRBJ2-2; 7 nucleotides agree with TRBD1. Unmatched junction bases numbered 5, after V lost 7 bases and J lost 0 bases. Germline V gene lookup returns CDR1 MDHEN and CDR2 SYDVKM. There are 15 residues in the CDR3.

The V call is TRBV5-1, the J call TRBJ2-1; D is possibly TRBD1 or TRBD2 (5 bases each). Germline lookup yields CDR1 SGHRS and CDR2 YFSETQ. The V end lost 4 bases, the J end lost 2 bases, and 10 bases lay between the germline ends. This CDR3 has 14 residues. As DNA, the CDR3 is TGCGCCAGCAGCCTGGGGACGGCCTACAATGAGCAGTTCTTC. Protein sequence: CASSLGTAYNEQFF.

The rearrangement joins TRBV5-1 to TRBJ2-2, with 8 nucleotides matching TRBD1. This CDR3 contains 15 residues. Germline loops: CDR1 SGHRS, CDR2 YFSETQ. The V segment lost 3 bases and the J segment 2 bases; nucleotides outside the gene matches: 3. CDR3 bases: TGCGCCAGCAGCTCTGGACAGGGAAACACCGGGGAGCTGTTTTTT. Its protein is CASSSGQGNTGELFF.